The T cell receptor beta chain under discussion was sequenced for a study of T cells in Graves' hyperthyroidism and ophthalmopathy. General study findings and limits: Expanded thyroid clonotypes (above 0.001) were mostly also found in blood.

CDR3 length: 15 residues. The V gene lost 5 bases and the J gene lost 2 bases, with 15 bases spanning the gap. Germline V CDR1 and CDR2: MGHRA, YSYEKL. Amplified TCR beta CDR3 regions came from RNA transcripts. The HTBI primer set served for first-round RT-PCR of the TCR CDR3. TCRdb used MiXCR to reprocess the multiplex PCR reads, holding one entry per CDR3 protein. The sample lists roughly 250,000 distinct CDR3 sequences; roughly 15% were seen once. This clonotype was observed many times. The antigen is undetermined. This receptor was taken from a woman aged 35 to 49 with Graves' hyperthyroidism that later progressed to Graves' ophthalmopathy. J is TRBJ1-2 and V is TRBV4-1; D unclear. The sequencing input was blood. CDR3 in DNA: TGCGCCAGCAGCGACACCCCCCGAGGAAACTATGGCTACACCTTC. Protein sequence: CASSDTPRGNYGYTF.